Presented here are 27 T cell receptor beta chains from one specimen sequenced in a study. TCRdb ran MiXCR on the 5' RACE reads and lists one entry per CDR3 protein. This sample yields about 54,000 distinct CDR3 sequences, of which about 15% are seen a single time; about 2.1% belongs to the top ten. Sample: naive CD4+ T cells sorted from blood. Subset in this sample: naive CD4+ T cells, CD4+CD45RA+CD25-. The receptor source for this set is a female donor with breast cancer.

This clonotype was seen a handful of times. V gene TRBV5-1 combines with J gene TRBJ2-3, with D tentatively TRBD2 (6 bases). The CDR3 runs to 14 residues. Trimming removed 4 bases from V and 5 bases from J, with 14 bases in between. In germline, CDR1 is SGHRS, CDR2 YFSETQ. This chain's CDR3 is CASSVADRGDTQYF. CDR3 DNA: TGCGCCAGCAGCGTAGCGGACCGGGGAGATACGCAGTATTTT.

The chain recombines TRBV28 with TRBJ2-7, with D perhaps given as TRBD1 or TRBD2 (5 bases each). Germline V gene sequence: CDR1 MDHEN, CDR2 SYDVKM. There are 16 residues in the CDR3. Trimming took off 3 bases at V and 2 bases at J, with 17 bases between the two ends. This chain's CDR3 is CASSLGQWDGPYEQYF. CDR3 sequence (DNA): TGTGCCAGCAGTTTGGGGCAGTGGGACGGCCCCTACGAGCAGTACTTC.

At least ten counts were recorded for this clonotype. The chain combines TRBV5-1 with TRBJ1-3, with D possibly TRBD1 on 5 matching bases. V lost 3 bases to trimming and J lost 2 bases, with 12 bases between them. The CDR3 spans 15 residues. The V gene's germline CDR1 is SGHRS and CDR2 YFSETQ. The CDR3 spells CASSWGGSPGNTIYF. The CDR3 DNA sequence: TGCGCCAGCAGCTGGGGGGGATCTCCTGGAAACACCATATATTTT.

To note about this clonotype: A read error may be the cause here, since a much bigger clone is one base away. This chain links TRBV7-8 with TRBJ2-4; no clear D gene. The CDR3 consists of 13 residues. The V end was cut by 5 bases, the J end by 8 bases, with 13 bases between. CDR1 SGHVS and CDR2 FQNEAQ come from the germline V gene. The DNA for the CDR3 is TGTGCCAGCAGCCCCTCTGGTAGATACATTCAGTACTTC. Amino acids: CASSPSGRYIQYF.

This clonotype has ten or more counts. In DNA form, the CDR3 reads TGTGCCAGCAGTTACGGGAGTGCTGGGGCCAACGTCCTGACTTTC. Protein: CASSYGSAGANVLTF. The chain combines TRBV6-2 or TRBV6-3 with TRBJ2-6, with D tentatively TRBD2 (5 bases). CDR3 size: 15 residues. Trimming removed 2 bases at V and 2 bases at J, with 7 bases between. In germline, CDR1 is MNHEY, CDR2 SVGEGT.

There are many counts of this clonotype. J is TRBJ1-5 and V is TRBV7-2; D ambiguous. Germline V lookup: CDR1 SGHTA, CDR2 FQGNSA. This CDR3 contains 14 residues. V dropped 1 base and J dropped 7 bases, with 11 bases sitting between them. This CDR3 is CASSLENGGQPQHF. The CDR3 DNA is TGTGCCAGCAGCTTAGAGAACGGCGGGCAGCCCCAGCATTTT. The full variable domain, completed using reference TRBV7-2 and TRBJ1-5, is GAGVSQSPSNKVTEKGKDVELRCDPISGHTALYWYRQSLGQGLEFLIYFQGNSAPDKSGLPSDRFSAERTGGSVSTLTIQRTQQEDSAVYLCASSLENGGQPQHFGDGTRLSIL.

This clonotype was counted at least ten times. The V call is TRBV5-1, the J call TRBJ2-1; 10 positions match TRBD2. The CDR3 totals 19 residues. The V gene's germline CDR1 is SGHRS and CDR2 YFSETQ. Germline trimming cut 1 base from V and 3 bases from J; bases unmatched to any gene: 13. CDR3 sequence reads: CASSLRLAGDVGVYNEQFF. In nucleotides, the CDR3 is TGCGCCAGCAGCTTGAGGCTAGCGGGAGACGTGGGGGTCTACAATGAGCAGTTCTTC.

This sequence joins TRBV20-1 and TRBJ2-3; 8 bases map to TRBD1. The V segment lost 3 bases and the J segment 1 base; nucleotides outside the gene matches: 3. Germline CDR1 is DFQATT and CDR2 is SNEGSKA (reference sequence). CDR3 length: 14 amino acids. The chain's CDR3 is CSARTGAGTDTQYF. The CDR3 DNA reads TGCAGTGCTAGGACAGGGGCTGGCACAGATACGCAGTATTTT.

The rearrangement links TRBV19 to TRBJ1-6; 7 bases line up with TRBD1. This CDR3 spans 16 amino acids. The germline gives CDR1 LNHDA, CDR2 SQIVND (reference sequence). V dropped 6 bases and J dropped 5; count of bases not matched to a gene: 10. The DNA for the CDR3 is TGTGCCAGTAGACGAGTACCGGGACAGAATAATTCACCCCTCCACTTT. Its protein product is CASRRVPGQNNSPLHF.

This clonotype has a handful of counts. This chain connects TRBV5-6 to TRBJ1-1, with D hard to call. Deletions cut 4 bases from V and 0 bases from J, with 13 bases between. This CDR3 is built from 15 residues. Germline V lookup: CDR1 SGHDT, CDR2 YYEEEE. CDR3 sequence (DNA): TGTGCCAGCAGCGTTAGAGGACTGATGAACACTGAAGCTTTCTTT. Its protein is CASSVRGLMNTEAFF.

This clonotype was observed many times. V gene TRBV5-1 combines with J gene TRBJ2-1; 7 positions match TRBD2. The CDR3 is 13 amino acids. The V segment lost 7 bases and the J segment 7 bases; nucleotides outside the gene matches: 8. The germline gives CDR1 SGHRS, CDR2 YFSETQ. The CDR3 loop is CASQRLADNEQFF. The CDR3 region has the DNA TGCGCCAGCCAAAGACTAGCAGATAATGAGCAGTTCTTC.

The chain links TRBV4-2 to TRBJ2-5, with D hard to call. The CDR3 totals 14 residues. From germline, CDR1 is LGHNA and CDR2 YNFKEQ. V lost 8 bases and J lost 2, with 15 bases in between. The CDR3 protein is CASGNPSAQETQYF. In nucleotides, the CDR3 is TGTGCCAGCGGAAACCCCTCGGCTCAAGAGACCCAGTACTTC.

This clonotype has a handful of counts. CDR3 DNA sequence: TGTGCCAGCAGCCTTCTCGGACAGGGGGCAAGGTACACAGATACGCAGTATTTT. This gives the protein CASSLLGQGARYTDTQYF. The genes are TRBV5-6 and TRBJ2-3; 11 bases line up with TRBD1. Trimming at V came to 4 bases and at J to 2 bases, leaving 12 bases not matched to a gene. CDR1 is SGHDT, CDR2 YYEEEE, per germline. This CDR3 is built from 18 residues.

This clonotype was recorded many times. The chain links TRBV5-1 to TRBJ1-1; unclear D gene. CDR1 is SGHRS and CDR2 is YFSETQ in the germline V gene. CDR3 size: 14 residues. The V gene lost 0 bases and the J gene lost 1 base, with 7 bases spanning the gap. CDR3 DNA sequence: TGCGCCAGCAGCTTGGAGGCAGGGAACACTGAAGCTTTCTTT. Translated: CASSLEAGNTEAFF.

This clonotype has ten or more counts. The gene calls are TRBV7-3 and TRBJ2-3; D is ambiguous. V gave up 6 bases and J gave up 2 bases, with 6 bases separating them. Per the germline V gene, CDR1 is SGHTA and CDR2 is FQGTGA. The CDR3 length is 12 residues. This CDR3 is CASSLLTDTQYF. CDR3 coding DNA: TGTGCCAGCAGTTTACTCACAGATACGCAGTATTTT.

CDR3 sequence reads: CASSLGVEEQYF. The CDR3 bases are TGCGCCAGCAGCTTGGGGGTCGAGGAGCAGTACTTC. This rearrangement joins TRBV5-1 to TRBJ2-7, with D unresolved. Per germline, CDR1 SGHRS and CDR2 YFSETQ. Trimming removed 0 bases at V and 7 bases at J, with 8 bases between. This CDR3 region has 12 residues.

This clonotype was recorded at least ten times. The chain has TRBV20-1 and TRBJ2-3, with 9 bases aligning to TRBD2. The V gene end was trimmed by 6 bases and the J gene end by 5 bases; junction bases not matched to a gene: 9. The germline CDR1 and CDR2 sequences are DFQATT and SNEGSKA (reference sequence). This CDR3 comprises 14 residues. CDR3 nucleotide sequence: TGCAGTGCGGTCTTGCGGGAGGGCCTAGATACGCAGTATTTT. Its protein is CSAVLREGLDTQYF.

The rearrangement links TRBV20-1 to TRBJ1-1; 7 nucleotides match TRBD1. V shed 2 bases, J shed 1 base, and the junction held 10 bases outside the gene matches. From germline, CDR1 is DFQATT and CDR2 SNEGSKA (reference sequence). The CDR3 extends over 16 amino acids. In DNA form, the CDR3 reads TGCAGTGCTAGACCTCTAGGAGACAGGGCGAACACTGAAGCTTTCTTT. This gives the protein CSARPLGDRANTEAFF.

This clonotype was seen at least ten times. V gene TRBV5-5 combines with J gene TRBJ1-2; a possible D gene is TRBD1 (5 bases). Germline CDR1 SGHKS, CDR2 YYEKEE (reference sequence). CDR3 length equals 13 residues. V dropped 4 bases and J dropped 1 base, with 8 bases sitting between them. The CDR3 sequence: CASSPGLNYGYTF. CDR3 DNA sequence: TGTGCCAGCAGCCCGGGACTTAACTATGGCTACACCTTC.

In its sample, this clonotype was seen a few times. J is TRBJ2-5 and V is TRBV4-1; 9 bases align to TRBD2. V trimming: 2 bases; J trimming: 7 bases; junction bases outside the gene matches: 20. The germline V gene has CDR1 MGHRA and CDR2 YSYEKL. This CDR3 is built from 19 residues. CDR3 bases: TGCGCCAGCAGCCAACCCCCACGACTAGCGGAGGGGACCGTGCCGACCCAGTACTTC. Translated: CASSQPPRLAEGTVPTQYF.

The sample holds many counts of this clonotype. The genes are TRBV20-1 and TRBJ2-1, with no clear D. The CDR3 length is 11 residues. CDR1 and CDR2 (germline): DFQATT, SNEGSKA (reference sequence). The V gene lost 3 bases and the J gene lost 3 bases, with 3 bases spanning the gap. CDR3 loop: CSASGYNEQFF. The CDR3 region has the DNA TGCAGTGCTAGTGGCTACAATGAGCAGTTCTTC.

This clonotype was seen at least ten times. This chain connects TRBV20-1 to TRBJ1-2, with 8 bases lining up with TRBD1. From germline, CDR1 is DFQATT and CDR2 SNEGSKA (reference sequence). After removal of 3 bases from V and 6 bases from J, the junction contained 12 bases not matched to a gene. This CDR3 contains 15 residues. The CDR3, as DNA: TGCAGTGCTAGCACTACAGAGACAGGGGAGGATGGCTACACCTTC. Translating gives CSASTTETGEDGYTF.

The chain is built from TRBV7-2 and TRBJ2-1; 7 bases align to TRBD2. The CDR3 is made up of 12 amino acids. Germline loops: CDR1 SGHTA, CDR2 FQGNSA. The ends lost 5 bases at V and 8 bases at J; junction bases unmatched: 3. The CDR3 bases are TGTGCCAGCAGCCGCCGGGGGGATGAGCAGTTCTTC. Its protein is CASSRRGDEQFF.

To note about this clonotype: Germline and junction disagree at one end, which may indicate a read error. V and J are TRBV7-7 and TRBJ2-3, with 8 bases matching TRBD1. The CDR3 is 14 amino acids. The germline V gene has CDR1 SSHAT and CDR2 FNYEAQ (reference sequence). CDR3 bases: TGTGCTAGCAGCTTGGACAGGGTACAAGATACGCAGTATTTT. It translates to CASSLDRVQDTQYF.

Note on this clonotype: Possible read error: a much larger clone is one base away. The chain carries TRBV20-1 and TRBJ1-1; perhaps TRBD1 as D (6 bases). The germline gives CDR1 DFQATT, CDR2 SNEGSKA (reference sequence). There are 13 residues in the CDR3. As DNA, the CDR3 is TGCAGTTCTAGACCGGACAGCATCACTGAAGCTTTCTTT. Its translation is CSSRPDSITEAFF.

This clonotype was recorded a few times. A much larger clonotype is one base distant, so this may be a read error. The CDR3 DNA follows: TGTGCCAGCAACCCGAGAGGGGGTGGGACGGGCACTGAAGCTTTCTTT. Its protein product is CASNPRGGGTGTEAFF. This chain joins TRBV7-8 and TRBJ1-1; a weak D match, TRBD1 (6 bases). Germline CDR1 SGHVS, CDR2 FQNEAQ. V was pared by 7 bases and J by 4 bases, with 22 bases between. This CDR3 is built from 16 residues.

This chain links TRBV5-6 with TRBJ1-2; D not resolved. Trimming pared 2 bases from V and 3 bases from J, leaving 11 bases between. The CDR3 is 14 residues long. Germline V gene lookup returns CDR1 SGHDT and CDR2 YYEEEE. The CDR3 loop reads CASSFLGGYYGYTF. CDR3 DNA: TGTGCCAGCAGCTTCTTGGGCGGATACTATGGCTACACCTTC.